These 7 T cell receptor beta chains originate from one sample sequenced in a study of blood T cell repertoires in COVID-19 (dated by TCRdb to about 2020). The protocol used for the library was the immunoSEQ multiplex PCR assay. The clones in this table, taken by TCRdb from immuneACCESS, are in-frame only. Not every clone is retained; where verified, under half of the shortfall comes from an unresolved V gene, and the cause of the rest is unknown. This sample lists hundreds of thousands of clones; 85% to 90% were detected once. Roughly 2% of the sample lies in the top ten. The sample was PBMCs or T cells enriched from blood (not recorded which). The receptor source for this set is a woman between 55 and 75 years old in a cohort exposed to, infected with or recovered from COVID-19 (not recorded which).

In its sample, this clone was seen a few times. Other DNA variants within this sample encode the same CDR3. The gene calls are TRBV28 and TRBJ1-5; 10 bases are a match to TRBD1. The germline gives CDR1 MDHEN, CDR2 SYDVKM. CDR3 length equals 14 residues. The ends lost 2 bases at V and 6 bases at J; junction bases unmatched: 1. CDR3 nucleotide sequence: TGTGCCAGCAGTTTAAGGGACAGGGGTCAGCCCCAGCATTTT. It is translated as CASSLRDRGQPQHF. Full variable domain (rest looked up from reference TRBV28 and TRBJ1-5): DVKVTQSSRYLVKRTGEKVFLECVQDMDHENMFWYRQDPGLGLRLIYFSYDVKMKEKGDIPEGYSVSREKKERFSLILESASTNQTSMYLCASSLRDRGQPQHFGDGTRLSIL.

Details on this clone: Other DNA sequences in the sample encode the same CDR3. V gene TRBV18 combines with J gene TRBJ2-3, with a possible D match to TRBD2 (6 bases). The CDR3 consists of 15 residues. V was shortened by 3 bases and J by 1 base, with 11 bases between the two germline ends. CDR1 and CDR2 (germline): KGHSH, LQKENI. CDR3 residues: CASSPGTGGTDTQYF. The CDR3 coding sequence is TGTGCCAGCTCACCGGGGACTGGGGGCACAGATACGCAGTATTTT.

The chain uses TRBV10-1 and TRBJ2-7; D is possibly TRBD2 (7 bases). The CDR3 runs to 15 residues. Germline CDR1 is WNHNN and CDR2 is SYGVQD (reference sequence). V dropped 2 bases and J dropped 11 bases, with 22 bases sitting between them. The CDR3 nucleotides read TGCGCCAGCAGTGAGGACTACGCGGGGGCCGGGAATGAGTACTTC. Translation gives CASSEDYAGAGNEYF.

The chain uses TRBV9 and TRBJ2-5, with TRBD2 matching over 11 bases. The trim removed 4 bases at V and 4 bases at J, leaving 6 bases unmatched. The germline V gene encodes CDR1 SGDLS and CDR2 YYNGEE. The CDR3 is 15 residues long. The CDR3 loop is CASSLTSGTGETQYF. In DNA form, the CDR3 reads TGTGCCAGCAGCCTGACTAGCGGGACTGGAGAGACCCAGTACTTC.

The rearrangement uses TRBV27 and TRBJ1-2; the D gene is possibly TRBD1 (6 bases). The CDR3 loop spans 13 amino acids. Deletions cut 6 bases from V and 7 bases from J, with 15 bases between. Per the germline V gene, CDR1 is MNHEY and CDR2 is SMNVEV (reference sequence). CDR3 region: CASRTQGRGGYTF. As DNA, the CDR3 is TGTGCCAGCAGAACACAGGGCCGCGGTGGCTACACCTTC.

The rearrangement links TRBV2 to TRBJ1-4; no clear D. Germline V gene sequence: CDR1 SNHLY, CDR2 FYNNEI. Trimming left V 1 base short and J 7 bases short, with 7 bases between. This CDR3 region has 13 residues. This chain's CDR3 is CASSEVEGEKLFF. The CDR3 DNA reads as TGTGCCAGCAGTGAAGTCGAGGGTGAAAAACTGTTTTTT. Based on the CDR3 plus reference TRBV2 and TRBJ1-4, the full variable domain is EPEVTQTPSHQVTQMGQEVILRCVPISNHLYFYWYRQILGQKVEFLVSFYNNEISEKSEIFDDQFSVERPDGSNFTLKIRSTKLEDSAMYFCASSEVEGEKLFFGSGTQLSVL.

The chain is built from TRBV2 and TRBJ1-5, with D perhaps matching TRBD1 (5 bases). From germline, CDR1 is SNHLY and CDR2 FYNNEI. Trimming cost V 8 bases and J 5 bases, with 10 bases left between them. The CDR3 covers 12 residues. CDR3 protein: CASRRGDQPQHF. The CDR3 DNA sequence: TGTGCCAGCCGTCGGGGGGATCAGCCCCAGCATTTT.